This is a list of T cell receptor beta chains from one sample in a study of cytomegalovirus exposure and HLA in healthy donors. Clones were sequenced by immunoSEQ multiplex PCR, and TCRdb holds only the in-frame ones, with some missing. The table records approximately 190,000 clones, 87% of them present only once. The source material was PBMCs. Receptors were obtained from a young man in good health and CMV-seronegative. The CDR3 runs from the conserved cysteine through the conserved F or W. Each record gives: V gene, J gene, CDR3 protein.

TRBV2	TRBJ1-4	CASTTGTVMKLFF
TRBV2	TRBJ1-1	CASTRGLGAFF
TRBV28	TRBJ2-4	CASSTRRGKNIQYF
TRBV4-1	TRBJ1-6	CATSAGAPGSPLHF
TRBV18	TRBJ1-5	CASSPDRTGASNQPQHF
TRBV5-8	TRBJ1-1	CASSWDSENTEAFF
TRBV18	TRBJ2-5	CASSPGTGASLETQYF
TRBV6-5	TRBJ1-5	CASRKQGTKGQPQHF
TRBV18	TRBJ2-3	CASSQLVSTDTQYF
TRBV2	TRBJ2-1	CASSPGGEQFF
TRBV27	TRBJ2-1	CASSLSGVYNEQFF
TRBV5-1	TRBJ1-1	CASSFLDRNTEAFF
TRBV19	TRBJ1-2	CASTLRTDPYGYTF
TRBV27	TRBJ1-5	CASSGGGPQHF
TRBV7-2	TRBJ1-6	CASSRMGQGALRYNSPLHF
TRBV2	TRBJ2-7	CASGGGAGEQYF
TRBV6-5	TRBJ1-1	CASSASLAATEAFF
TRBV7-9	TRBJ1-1	CASGSPENTEAFF
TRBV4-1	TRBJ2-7	CASSHPGQGYEQYF
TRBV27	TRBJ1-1	CASTNHRVGSTEAFF
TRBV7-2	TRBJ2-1	CASSLGGEGFF
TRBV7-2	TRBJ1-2	CASSRLDRGANGYTF
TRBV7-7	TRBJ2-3	CASSLVPSGSTDTQYF